The 10 T cell receptor beta chains given below trace back to one sample, sequenced in a study of blood T cell repertoires in COVID-19. Profiled with immunoSEQ multiplex PCR; TCRdb holds only in-frame clones, not every one. The table lists over 600,000 clones, about 87% of them singletons. The source material was peripheral blood. These receptors were collected from a woman between 18 and 29 years old with acute or convalescent COVID-19.

The chain employs TRBV5-6 and TRBJ2-2; maybe TRBD2 (7 bases). This CDR3 comprises 15 residues. Per the germline V gene, CDR1 is SGHDT and CDR2 is YYEEEE. V lost 5 bases and J lost 3, with 14 bases in between. The CDR3 sequence is CASRSGTRDTGELFF. In DNA, the CDR3 is TGTGCCAGCAGAAGCGGGACACGGGACACCGGGGAGCTGTTTTTT.

The J gene is TRBJ1-4, the V gene TRBV5-1; weak D call: TRBD1 (5 bases). CDR3 length: 15 amino acids. V lost 4 bases to trimming and J lost 7 bases, with 17 bases between them. Germline loops: CDR1 SGHRS, CDR2 YFSETQ. CDR3 region: CASSGPGPGGEKLFF. CDR3 bases: TGCGCCAGCAGCGGACCGGGCCCCGGGGGTGAAAAACTGTTTTTT. The full variable domain, in which reference TRBV5-1 and TRBJ1-4 provide the parts outside the CDR3, is KAGVTQTPRYLIKTRGQQVTLSCSPISGHRSVSWYQQTPGQGLQFLFEYFSETQRNKGNFPGRFSGRQFSNSRSEMNVSTLELGDSALYLCASSGPGPGGEKLFFGSGTQLSVL.

The CDR3 nucleotides are TGTGCCAGCAGCTTGGACCAGGGGTTCTCCTACGAGCAGTACTTC. Its protein is CASSLDQGFSYEQYF. This chain links TRBV5-4 with TRBJ2-7; D possibly corresponds to TRBD1 (6 bases). The germline V gene encodes CDR1 SGHNT and CDR2 YYREEE (reference sequence). V dropped 0 bases and J dropped 0 bases, with 10 bases sitting between them. The CDR3 is 15 amino acids.

The CDR3 protein is CASSTVPRGEQYF. CDR3 DNA: TGTGCCAGTAGTACCGTCCCCAGGGGCGAGCAGTACTTC. The chain is built from TRBV19 and TRBJ2-7, with D perhaps TRBD1 (6 bases). In germline, CDR1 is LNHDA, CDR2 SQIVND (reference sequence). Trimming removed 4 bases from V and 6 bases from J, with 13 bases in between. The CDR3 runs 13 residues. The entire variable domain, with the rest obtained from reference TRBV19 and TRBJ2-7, is as follows: DGGITQSPKYLFRKEGQNVTLSCEQNLNHDAMYWYRQDPGQGLRLIYYSQIVNDFQKGDIAEGYSVSREKKESFPLTVTSAQKNPTAFYLCASSTVPRGEQYFGPGTRLTVT.

Only a few counts were recorded for this clone. This chain joins TRBV12-3 or TRBV12-4 and TRBJ2-7; maybe TRBD1 (5 bases). This CDR3 region has 13 residues. Trimming shortened V by 2 bases and J by 5 bases, and 10 bases separated the two germline ends. The DNA for the CDR3 is TGTGCCAGCAGTTTATTCAGGGTGGACGAGCAGTACTTC. Protein product: CASSLFRVDEQYF.

This rearrangement joins TRBV19 to TRBJ1-2; tentatively, D is TRBD1 (5 bases). CDR3 length: 14 residues. Trimming pared 7 bases from V and 2 bases from J, leaving 14 bases between. CDR1 is LNHDA, CDR2 SQIVND, per germline (reference sequence). The CDR3 loop is CASTLWNRNYGYTF. The CDR3 nucleotides read TGTGCCAGTACCCTCTGGAACAGGAACTATGGCTACACCTTC.

The gene calls are TRBV4-1 and TRBJ2-1; TRBD1 matches 10 bases. The junction had 9 bases not matched to a gene; V was cut back by 3 bases and J by 1 base. CDR1 is MGHRA and CDR2 is YSYEKL in the germline V gene. The CDR3 is 18 residues long. The chain's CDR3 is CASSHSRDRGLSYNEQFF. CDR3 nucleotide sequence: TGCGCCAGCAGCCACAGCCGGGACAGGGGCTTGTCCTACAATGAGCAGTTCTTC.

The CDR3 spells CACRTTGTTTFF. The CDR3 nucleotides are TGTGCCTGCCGCACCACCGGGACAACGACTTTCTTT. This chain connects TRBV30 to TRBJ1-1; a weak D match, TRBD1 (6 bases). Germline V gene sequence: CDR1 GTSNPN, CDR2 SVGIG (reference sequence). V gave up 6 bases and J gave up 12 bases, with 20 bases separating them. The CDR3 contains 12 residues.

The chain employs TRBV20-1 and TRBJ1-1, with 9 positions matching TRBD1. The CDR3 runs 14 residues. CDR1 is DFQATT and CDR2 is SNEGSKA in the germline V gene (reference sequence). V lost 3 bases to trimming and J lost 5 bases; unmatched junction nucleotides: 7. The CDR3 sequence: CSASNRGQGTEAFF. The CDR3 bases are TGCAGTGCTAGTAACAGGGGGCAGGGAACTGAAGCTTTCTTT.

CDR3: CASSLFQELGGEASNQPQHF. DNA for the CDR3: TGTGCCAGCAGCTTGTTTCAGGAGCTTGGGGGGGAAGCAAGCAATCAGCCCCAGCATTTT. This chain joins TRBV5-4 and TRBJ1-5; TRBD1 might be the D (5 bases). V dropped 1 base and J dropped 1 base, with 24 bases sitting between them. The CDR3 runs to 20 residues. Germline loops: CDR1 SGHNT, CDR2 YYREEE (reference sequence).